In this sample, the clone carrying this TCR beta chain turned up many times. The antigen is undetermined. The authors made TCR cDNA by 5'RACE template switching, adding a universal primer site and UMIs. TCRdb re-called the 5' RACE reads with MiXCR, one entry per CDR3 protein. The table has about 340,000 distinct CDR3 sequences, roughly 4% seen once. This sample is drawn from a study of T cells after yellow fever vaccination. Study observations and caveats: At less than 97% for CD4 and 70% to 90% for CD8, most primary-vaccination clones showed up again after the booster. Contamination by abundant bulk-population clonotypes could be present in FACS-sorted repertoires. By day 5 rather than day 15, the secondary response had peaked, though it was weaker.

Germline CDR1 is MNHNS and CDR2 is SASEGT. V lost 6 bases and J lost 2, with 17 bases in between. The CDR3 sequence is 15 residues long. The receptor comes from a man aged 18-30 years who received the YFV17D yellow fever vaccine. Specimen: PBMCs, collected 5 days after the yellow fever booster vaccination. V gene TRBV6-1 combines with J gene TRBJ2-7; no reliable D call. CDR3 sequence (DNA): TGTGCCAGCAGGATATTTAAGGGCTACCCCTACGAGCAGTACTTC. It is translated as CASRIFKGYPYEQYF.